This TCR beta chain was retrieved from a study of shared T cell receptors in the human thymus. Between the trimmed V and J ends, which lost 5 bases and 7 bases, there was a span of 14 bases. Germline CDR1 MNHEY, CDR2 SVGAGI. This CDR3 region has 14 residues. Assay: immunoSEQ multiplex PCR; the TCRdb copy retains only in-frame clones and omits some. The sample has 600,000 to 900,000 clones, 75% to 90% seen once. This sample was also put to use in a study of human thymus T cells. That work adds: Corrective heart surgery yielded resections, and these provided the thymus tissue.

This chain links TRBV6-5 with TRBJ1-4; D may be TRBD1 (6 bases). The TCR sequence derives from a girl less than two years old with a congenital heart defect. Sequencing was performed on thymocytes. The CDR3 is CASSPDSVGEKLFF. CDR3 DNA: TGTGCCAGCAGTCCGGACAGCGTGGGTGAAAAACTGTTTTTT.